The TCR beta chain described here comes from a study of blood T cell repertoires in COVID-19. In the original workflow: The authors estimated nucleated cell counts from reference gene primer amplification. Assay: immunoSEQ multiplex PCR; the TCRdb copy retains only in-frame clones and omits some. V, J and clone size derive from that table, while D and trimming were established from the DNA sequence. The table includes roughly 140,000 clones, roughly 86% detected once. The germline CDR1 and CDR2 sequences are SNHLY and FYNNEI. The CDR3 contains 15 residues. Unmatched junction bases numbered 9, after V lost 7 bases and J lost 4 bases.

V is TRBV2 and J is TRBJ1-4, with 7 bases that match TRBD1. The sequence was collected from a human donor in a cohort sampled during active COVID-19. Sequencing was done on a sample of peripheral blood. The CDR3 nucleotides read TGTGCCAGCACCCGAGACAGGGTCGGTAATGAAAAACTGTTTTTT. As protein: CASTRDRVGNEKLFF.